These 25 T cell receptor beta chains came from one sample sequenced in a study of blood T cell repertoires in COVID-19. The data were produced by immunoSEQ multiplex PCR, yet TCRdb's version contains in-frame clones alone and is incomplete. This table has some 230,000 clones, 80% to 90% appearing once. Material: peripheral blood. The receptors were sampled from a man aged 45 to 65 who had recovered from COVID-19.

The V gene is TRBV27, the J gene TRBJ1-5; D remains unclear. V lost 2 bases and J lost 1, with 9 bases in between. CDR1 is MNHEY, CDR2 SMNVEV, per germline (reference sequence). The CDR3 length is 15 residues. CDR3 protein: CASSLANPSNQPQHF. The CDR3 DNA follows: TGTGCCAGCAGTTTAGCTAACCCCAGCAATCAGCCCCAGCATTTT.

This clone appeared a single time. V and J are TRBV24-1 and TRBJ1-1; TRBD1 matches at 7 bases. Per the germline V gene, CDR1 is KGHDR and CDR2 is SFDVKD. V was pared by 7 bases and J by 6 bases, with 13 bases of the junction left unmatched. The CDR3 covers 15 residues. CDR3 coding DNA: TGTGCCACCAGCACTACAGGGGCGACGGGCCCTGAAGCTTTCTTT. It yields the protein CATSTTGATGPEAFF.

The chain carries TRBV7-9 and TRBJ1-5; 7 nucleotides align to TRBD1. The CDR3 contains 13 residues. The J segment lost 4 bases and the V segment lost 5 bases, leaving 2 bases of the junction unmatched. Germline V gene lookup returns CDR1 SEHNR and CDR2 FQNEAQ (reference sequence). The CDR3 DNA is TGTGCCAGCAGCGCGACAGGGAATCAGCCCCAGCATTTT. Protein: CASSATGNQPQHF.

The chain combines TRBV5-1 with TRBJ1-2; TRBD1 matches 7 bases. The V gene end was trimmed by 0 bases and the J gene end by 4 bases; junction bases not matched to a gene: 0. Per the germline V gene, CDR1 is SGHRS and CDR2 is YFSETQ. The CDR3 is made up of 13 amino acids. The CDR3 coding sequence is TGCGCCAGCAGCTTGGAGGGGGCCTATGGCTACACCTTC. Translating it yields CASSLEGAYGYTF. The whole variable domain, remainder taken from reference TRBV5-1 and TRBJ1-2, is KAGVTQTPRYLIKTRGQQVTLSCSPISGHRSVSWYQQTPGQGLQFLFEYFSETQRNKGNFPGRFSGRQFSNSRSEMNVSTLELGDSALYLCASSLEGAYGYTFGSGTRLTVV.

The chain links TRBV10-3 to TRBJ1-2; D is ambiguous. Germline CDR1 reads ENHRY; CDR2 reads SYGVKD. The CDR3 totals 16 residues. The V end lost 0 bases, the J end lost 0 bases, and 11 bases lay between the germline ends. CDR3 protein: CAISESPGVTNYGYTF. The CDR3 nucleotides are TGTGCCATCAGTGAGTCCCCCGGGGTGACTAACTATGGCTACACCTTC.

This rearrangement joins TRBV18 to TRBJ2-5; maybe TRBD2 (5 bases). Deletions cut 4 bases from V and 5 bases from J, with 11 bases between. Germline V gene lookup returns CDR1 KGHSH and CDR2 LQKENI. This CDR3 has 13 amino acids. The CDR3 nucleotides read TGTGCCAGCTCACGAGGAAGAGGGGAGACCCAGTACTTC. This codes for CASSRGRGETQYF.

CDR3 sequence: CASSELAFLDGYTF. As DNA, the CDR3 is TGTGCCAGCAGTGAATTGGCATTCTTGGATGGCTACACCTTC. The rearrangement uses TRBV2 and TRBJ1-2; unclear D gene. The germline V and J ends were trimmed by 2 bases and 6 bases, with 13 bases remaining between them. This CDR3 spans 14 amino acids. Germline CDR1 is SNHLY and CDR2 is FYNNEI. The entire variable domain, with the rest obtained from reference TRBV2 and TRBJ1-2, is as follows: EPEVTQTPSHQVTQMGQEVILRCVPISNHLYFYWYRQILGQKVEFLVSFYNNEISEKSEIFDDQFSVERPDGSNFTLKIRSTKLEDSAMYFCASSELAFLDGYTFGSGTRLTVV.

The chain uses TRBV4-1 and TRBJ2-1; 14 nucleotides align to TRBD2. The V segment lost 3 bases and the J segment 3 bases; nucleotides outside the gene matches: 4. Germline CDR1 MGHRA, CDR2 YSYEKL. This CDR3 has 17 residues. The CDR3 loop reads CASSQGTSGSIYNEQFF. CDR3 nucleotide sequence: TGCGCCAGCAGCCAGGGGACTAGCGGGAGTATCTACAATGAGCAGTTCTTC.

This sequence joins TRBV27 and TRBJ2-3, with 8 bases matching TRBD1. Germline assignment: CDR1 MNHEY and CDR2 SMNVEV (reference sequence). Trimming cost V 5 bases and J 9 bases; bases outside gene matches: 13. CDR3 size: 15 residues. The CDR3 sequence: CASSTAGGSWGTQYF. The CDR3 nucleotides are TGTGCCAGCAGTACCGCAGGGGGCTCGTGGGGGACGCAGTATTTT.

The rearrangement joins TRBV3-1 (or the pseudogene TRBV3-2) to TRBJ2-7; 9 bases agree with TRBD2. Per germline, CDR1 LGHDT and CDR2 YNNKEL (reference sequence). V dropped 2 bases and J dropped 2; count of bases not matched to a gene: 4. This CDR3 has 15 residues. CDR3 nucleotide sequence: TGTGCCAGCAGCCAACTAGCGGGATCCCCCTACGAGCAGTACTTC. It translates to CASSQLAGSPYEQYF.

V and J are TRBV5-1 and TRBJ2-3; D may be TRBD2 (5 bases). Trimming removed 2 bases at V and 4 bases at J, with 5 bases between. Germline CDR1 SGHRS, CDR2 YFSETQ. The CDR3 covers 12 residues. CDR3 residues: CASSFGADTQYF. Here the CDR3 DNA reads TGCGCCAGCAGCTTCGGGGCAGATACGCAGTATTTT.

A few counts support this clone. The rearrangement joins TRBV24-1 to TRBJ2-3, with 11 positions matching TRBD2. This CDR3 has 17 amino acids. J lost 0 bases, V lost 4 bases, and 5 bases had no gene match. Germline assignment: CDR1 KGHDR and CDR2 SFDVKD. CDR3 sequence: CATSERTSGRSTDTQYF. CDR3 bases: TGTGCCACCAGTGAACGGACTAGCGGGCGGAGCACAGATACGCAGTATTTT.

CDR3 in DNA: TGTGCCAGCTCACCAGACGACCGTTGGACAGGGAATCAGCCCCAGCATTTT. It translates to CASSPDDRWTGNQPQHF. The J gene is TRBJ1-5, the V gene TRBV18; 8 positions agree with TRBD1. The V gene end was trimmed by 2 bases and the J gene end by 4 bases; junction bases not matched to a gene: 10. The CDR3 is 17 residues long. Germline-derived CDR1 and CDR2 are KGHSH and LQKENI.

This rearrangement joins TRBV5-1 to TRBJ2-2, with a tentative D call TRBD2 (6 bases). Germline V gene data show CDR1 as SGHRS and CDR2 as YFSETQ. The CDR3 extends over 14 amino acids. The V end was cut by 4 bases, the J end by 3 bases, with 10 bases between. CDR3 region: CASSTGLHTGELFF. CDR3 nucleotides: TGCGCCAGCAGCACGGGACTTCACACCGGGGAGCTGTTTTTT. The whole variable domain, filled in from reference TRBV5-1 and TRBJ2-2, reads KAGVTQTPRYLIKTRGQQVTLSCSPISGHRSVSWYQQTPGQGLQFLFEYFSETQRNKGNFPGRFSGRQFSNSRSEMNVSTLELGDSALYLCASSTGLHTGELFFGEGSRLTVL.

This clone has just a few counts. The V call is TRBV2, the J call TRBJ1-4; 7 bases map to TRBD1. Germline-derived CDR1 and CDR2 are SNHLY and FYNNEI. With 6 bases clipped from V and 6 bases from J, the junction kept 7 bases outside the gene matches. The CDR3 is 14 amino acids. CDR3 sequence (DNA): TGTGCCAGCAGCCACAGGGGAATCGATGAAAAACTGTTTTTT. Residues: CASSHRGIDEKLFF. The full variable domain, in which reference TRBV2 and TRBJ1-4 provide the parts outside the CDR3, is EPEVTQTPSHQVTQMGQEVILRCVPISNHLYFYWYRQILGQKVEFLVSFYNNEISEKSEIFDDQFSVERPDGSNFTLKIRSTKLEDSAMYFCASSHRGIDEKLFFGSGTQLSVL.

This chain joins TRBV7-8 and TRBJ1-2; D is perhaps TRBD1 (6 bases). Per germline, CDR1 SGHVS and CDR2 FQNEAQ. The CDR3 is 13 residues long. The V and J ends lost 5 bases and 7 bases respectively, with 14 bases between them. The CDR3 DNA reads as TGTGCCAGCAGCCAGAGCGGGGGCCGTGGCTACACCTTC. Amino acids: CASSQSGGRGYTF.

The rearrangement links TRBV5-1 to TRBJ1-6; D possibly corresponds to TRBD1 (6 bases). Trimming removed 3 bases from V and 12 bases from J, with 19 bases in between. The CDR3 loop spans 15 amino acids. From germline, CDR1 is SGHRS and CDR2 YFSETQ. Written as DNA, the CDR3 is TGCGCCAGCAGCTCCCAGGTCGAGGGGGTGGAACCCCTCCACTTT. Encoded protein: CASSSQVEGVEPLHF.

CDR3 protein: CASSLSFSGRAGTEQFF. CDR3 bases: TGTGCCAGCAGTTTATCGTTCAGCGGGAGGGCCGGTACTGAGCAGTTCTTC. This chain connects TRBV27 to TRBJ2-1, with 10 bases lining up with TRBD2. Germline V CDR1 and CDR2: MNHEY, SMNVEV (reference sequence). V was pared by 0 bases and J by 9 bases, with 11 bases of the junction left unmatched. The CDR3 spans 17 residues.

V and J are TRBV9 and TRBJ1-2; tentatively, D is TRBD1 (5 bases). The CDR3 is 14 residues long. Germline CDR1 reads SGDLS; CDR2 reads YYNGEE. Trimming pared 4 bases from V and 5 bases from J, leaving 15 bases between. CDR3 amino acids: CASSIGGGRYGYTF. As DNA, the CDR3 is TGTGCCAGCAGCATAGGTGGGGGGAGGTATGGCTACACCTTC.

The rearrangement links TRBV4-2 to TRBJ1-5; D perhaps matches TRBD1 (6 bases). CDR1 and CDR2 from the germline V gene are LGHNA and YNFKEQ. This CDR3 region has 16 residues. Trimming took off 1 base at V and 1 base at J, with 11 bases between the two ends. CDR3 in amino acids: CASSQGQGSSNQPQHF. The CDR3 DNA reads TGTGCCAGCAGCCAAGGGCAGGGGTCGAGCAATCAGCCCCAGCATTTT.

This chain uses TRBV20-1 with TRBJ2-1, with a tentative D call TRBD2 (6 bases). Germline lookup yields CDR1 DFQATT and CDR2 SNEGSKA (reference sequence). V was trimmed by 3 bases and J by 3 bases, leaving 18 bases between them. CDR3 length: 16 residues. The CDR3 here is CSASRGWRGVYNEQFF. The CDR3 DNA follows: TGCAGTGCTAGTCGGGGCTGGCGGGGAGTCTACAATGAGCAGTTCTTC.

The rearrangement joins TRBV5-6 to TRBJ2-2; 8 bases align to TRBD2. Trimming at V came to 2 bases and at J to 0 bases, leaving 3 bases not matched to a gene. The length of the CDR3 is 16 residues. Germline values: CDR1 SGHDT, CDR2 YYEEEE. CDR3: CASSLVAGPNTGELFF. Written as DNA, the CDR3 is TGTGCCAGCAGCTTAGTAGCGGGACCGAACACCGGGGAGCTGTTTTTT.

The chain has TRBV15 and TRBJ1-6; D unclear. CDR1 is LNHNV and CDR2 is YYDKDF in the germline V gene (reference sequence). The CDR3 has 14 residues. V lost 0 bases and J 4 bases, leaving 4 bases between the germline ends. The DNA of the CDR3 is TGTGCCACCAGCAGAGACAGTTATAATTCACCCCTCCACTTT. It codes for CATSRDSYNSPLHF.

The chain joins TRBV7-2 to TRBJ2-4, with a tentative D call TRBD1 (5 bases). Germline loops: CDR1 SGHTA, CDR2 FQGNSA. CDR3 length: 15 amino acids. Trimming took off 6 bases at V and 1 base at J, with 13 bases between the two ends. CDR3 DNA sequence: TGTGCCAGCAGTTCTGGCAGGGCGGCCAAAAACATTCAGTACTTC. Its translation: CASSSGRAAKNIQYF.

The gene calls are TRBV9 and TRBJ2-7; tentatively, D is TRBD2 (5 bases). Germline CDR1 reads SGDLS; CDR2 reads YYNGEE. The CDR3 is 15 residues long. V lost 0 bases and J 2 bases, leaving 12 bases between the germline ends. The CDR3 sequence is CASSVDEGIAYEQYF. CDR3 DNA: TGTGCCAGCAGCGTAGATGAGGGAATCGCCTACGAGCAGTACTTC.